The entry that follows covers one T cell receptor (beta chain) sequence. Antigen unknown. This sample was included in a study of graft-versus-host responses after intestinal transplantation. Whole-study results and caveats: Declining HvG levels early post-transplant were linked to peak circulating GvH clone levels.

Germline assignment: CDR1 SGHVS and CDR2 FQNEAQ. V dropped 7 bases and J dropped 3 bases, with 3 bases sitting between them. CDR3 length: 10 residues. Here immunoSEQ multiplex PCR was the method, and the copy in TCRdb shows in-frame clones only, minus some. The sample consists of about 130,000 clones, around nine tenths of them appearing once. V is TRBV7-8 and J is TRBJ2-5; D is unresolved. The sample consisted of unstimulated CD4+ T cells sorted from spleen or lymph node cells, taken before intestinal transplant. The TCR originated in a human donor who received an intestinal transplant. The CDR3 DNA reads TGTGCCAGCACCGAAGAGACCCAGTACTTC. This translates into CASTEETQYF.